This is a list of T cell receptor beta chains from one sample in a study of beta chain features in type 1 diabetes. The assay was immunoSEQ multiplex PCR, and TCRdb's table has in-frame clones only and misses some. The table has roughly 260,000 clones, under 13% seen once. The specimen sequenced was naive CD4+ T cells from blood. The source of these receptors is a man aged 30-40 years with type 1 diabetes. Each CDR3 is given with its conserved first and last residue. Each record gives: clone size, J gene, D gene, V gene, CDR3 protein, CDR3 DNA. The D gene is left open where the match is weak. Rows give clone size only sometimes, using once, few, many, or a class for an expanded clone.

clone size: .; J gene: TRBJ2-3; D gene: TRBD1; V gene: TRBV19; CDR3 protein: CASSSGQGNTDTQYF; CDR3 DNA: TGTGCCAGTAGTTCAGGACAGGGAAACACAGATACGCAGTATTTT
clone size: .; J gene: TRBJ1-2; D gene: TRBD1; V gene: TRBV7-2; CDR3 protein: CASRGQGAFSYGYTF; CDR3 DNA: TGTGCCAGCAGGGGACAGGGGGCTTTTAGCTATGGCTACACCTTC
clone size: .; J gene: TRBJ2-7; D gene: TRBD2; V gene: TRBV7-9; CDR3 protein: CASSSETSGEAHEQYF; CDR3 DNA: TGTGCCAGCAGCTCCGAGACTAGCGGGGAAGCTCACGAGCAGTACTTC
clone size: .; J gene: TRBJ2-5; D gene: TRBD1; V gene: TRBV5-1; CDR3 protein: CASSLTGEETQYF; CDR3 DNA: TGCGCCAGCAGCTTGACAGGGGAAGAGACCCAGTACTTC
clone size: few; J gene: TRBJ2-5; D gene: .; V gene: TRBV5-1; CDR3 protein: CASSLGGVETQYF; CDR3 DNA: TGCGCCAGCAGCTTGGGGGGAGTCGAGACCCAGTACTTC
clone size: few; J gene: TRBJ2-2; D gene: .; V gene: TRBV4-2; CDR3 protein: CASTQRRSANTGELFF; CDR3 DNA: TGTGCCAGCACGCAGAGACGGAGCGCGAACACCGGGGAGCTGTTTTTT
clone size: .; J gene: TRBJ1-5; D gene: .; V gene: TRBV7-2; CDR3 protein: CASTEGGENQPQHF; CDR3 DNA: TGTGCCAGCACAGAGGGGGGGGAAAATCAGCCCCAGCATTTT
clone size: .; J gene: TRBJ1-6; D gene: TRBD1; V gene: TRBV6-5; CDR3 protein: CASSYSGQNSPLHF; CDR3 DNA: TGTGCCAGCAGTTACTCGGGACAGAATTCACCCCTCCACTTT
clone size: .; J gene: TRBJ2-7; D gene: TRBD1; V gene: TRBV2; CDR3 protein: CASRKDGTDYEQYF; CDR3 DNA: TGTGCCAGCAGGAAGGATGGGACAGACTACGAGCAGTACTTC
clone size: few; J gene: TRBJ2-5; D gene: .; V gene: TRBV7-2; CDR3 protein: CASSLVSGGQETQYF; CDR3 DNA: TGTGCCAGCAGCTTAGTGTCCGGGGGACAAGAGACCCAGTACTTC
clone size: .; J gene: TRBJ2-7; D gene: .; V gene: TRBV15; CDR3 protein: CATSRERGTFEQYF; CDR3 DNA: TGTGCCACCAGCAGAGAGAGGGGGACATTCGAGCAGTACTTC
clone size: .; J gene: TRBJ2-3; D gene: .; V gene: TRBV5-1; CDR3 protein: CASHSTDTQYF; CDR3 DNA: TGCGCCAGCCACTCCACAGATACGCAGTATTTT
clone size: .; J gene: TRBJ2-5; D gene: TRBD2; V gene: TRBV18; CDR3 protein: CASSPPGLEIETQYF; CDR3 DNA: TGTGCCAGCTCACCCCCGGGACTAGAGATCGAGACCCAGTACTTC
clone size: few; J gene: TRBJ1-1; D gene: .; V gene: TRBV13; CDR3 protein: CASSLEERTQNTEAFF; CDR3 DNA: TGTGCCAGCAGCTTAGAGGAACGGACACAGAACACTGAAGCTTTCTTT
clone size: few; J gene: TRBJ2-7; D gene: TRBD2; V gene: TRBV9; CDR3 protein: CASSVASSGGYYEQYF; CDR3 DNA: TGTGCCAGCAGCGTAGCGTCTAGCGGGGGGTACTACGAGCAGTACTTC
clone size: .; J gene: TRBJ1-4; D gene: .; V gene: TRBV6-5; CDR3 protein: CATRDIATNEKLFF; CDR3 DNA: TGTGCCACCCGGGACATCGCAACTAATGAAAAACTGTTTTTT
clone size: .; J gene: TRBJ1-6; D gene: .; V gene: TRBV7-2; CDR3 protein: CASSPTPWTVGSPLHF; CDR3 DNA: TGTGCCAGCAGCCCGACCCCGTGGACTGTGGGATCACCCCTCCACTTT
clone size: .; J gene: TRBJ2-5; D gene: TRBD1; V gene: TRBV9; CDR3 protein: CASSPRQGGTATQYF; CDR3 DNA: TGTGCCAGTAGTCCGAGACAGGGGGGGACCGCAACCCAGTACTTC
clone size: few; J gene: TRBJ1-1; D gene: .; V gene: TRBV19; CDR3 protein: CASSFHAALNTEAFF; CDR3 DNA: TGTGCCAGTAGTTTCCATGCGGCTTTGAACACTGAAGCTTTCTTT
clone size: few; J gene: TRBJ2-2; D gene: .; V gene: TRBV9; CDR3 protein: CASSVQVNTGELFF; CDR3 DNA: TGTGCCAGCAGCGTACAGGTGAACACCGGGGAGCTGTTTTTT
clone size: .; J gene: TRBJ1-2; D gene: .; V gene: TRBV6-6; CDR3 protein: CASSYPRGYTF; CDR3 DNA: TGTGCCAGCAGTTATCCTCGGGGCTACACCTTC
clone size: .; J gene: TRBJ1-2; D gene: TRBD1; V gene: TRBV4-2; CDR3 protein: CASSQGQGKGYTF; CDR3 DNA: TGTGCCAGCAGCCAAGGACAGGGCAAGGGCTACACCTTC
clone size: .; J gene: TRBJ2-1; D gene: TRBD2; V gene: TRBV18; CDR3 protein: CASSPSGLAGGPEQFF; CDR3 DNA: TGTGCCAGCTCACCATCGGGACTAGCGGGGGGGCCTGAGCAGTTCTTC
clone size: few; J gene: TRBJ2-6; D gene: TRBD1; V gene: TRBV18; CDR3 protein: CASSRGQGSGANVLTF; CDR3 DNA: TGTGCCAGCTCGCGGGGACAGGGGTCTGGGGCCAACGTCCTGACTTTC
clone size: few; J gene: TRBJ2-7; D gene: TRBD1; V gene: TRBV7-8; CDR3 protein: CASSLVMDRVKAAYEQYF; CDR3 DNA: TGTGCCAGCAGCTTAGTCATGGACAGGGTAAAGGCGGCCTACGAGCAGTACTTC
clone size: .; J gene: TRBJ2-5; D gene: TRBD1; V gene: TRBV4-1; CDR3 protein: CASSQGANRGAQETQYF; CDR3 DNA: TGCGCCAGCAGCCAGGGGGCGAACAGGGGAGCCCAAGAGACCCAGTACTTC
clone size: few; J gene: TRBJ2-4; D gene: .; V gene: TRBV10-3; CDR3 protein: CAIFFAAAAKNIQYF; CDR3 DNA: TGTGCCATCTTCTTCGCAGCGGCAGCCAAAAACATTCAGTACTTC
clone size: few; J gene: TRBJ2-3; D gene: .; V gene: TRBV28; CDR3 protein: CASTGFRTDTQYF; CDR3 DNA: TGTGCCAGTACAGGTTTTCGCACAGATACGCAGTATTTT
clone size: .; J gene: TRBJ1-6; D gene: .; V gene: TRBV9; CDR3 protein: CASSLTDSTYNSPLHF; CDR3 DNA: TGTGCCAGCAGCCTGACGGACAGCACGTATAATTCACCCCTCCACTTT
clone size: .; J gene: TRBJ2-1; D gene: .; V gene: TRBV5-1; CDR3 protein: CASSPGIHNEQFF; CDR3 DNA: TGCGCCAGCAGCCCGGGGATCCACAATGAGCAGTTCTTC
clone size: few; J gene: TRBJ2-1; D gene: .; V gene: TRBV5-4; CDR3 protein: CASSPVGADNEQFF; CDR3 DNA: TGTGCCAGCAGCCCTGTGGGCGCCGACAATGAGCAGTTCTTC
clone size: .; J gene: TRBJ1-5; D gene: .; V gene: TRBV2; CDR3 protein: CASSLEGGNQPQHF; CDR3 DNA: TGTGCCAGCTCCCTTGAGGGGGGGAATCAGCCCCAGCATTTT
clone size: few; J gene: TRBJ2-1; D gene: TRBD1; V gene: TRBV7-2; CDR3 protein: CASSLRVGTGVTNEQFF; CDR3 DNA: TGTGCCAGCAGCTTACGGGTCGGAACAGGGGTCACGAATGAGCAGTTCTTC
clone size: .; J gene: TRBJ1-2; D gene: .; V gene: TRBV10-3; CDR3 protein: CAISEPRVNYGYTF; CDR3 DNA: TGTGCCATCAGTGAACCCAGGGTTAACTATGGCTACACCTTC
clone size: .; J gene: TRBJ1-1; D gene: .; V gene: TRBV7-9; CDR3 protein: CASTLELNTEAFF; CDR3 DNA: TGTGCCAGCACCCTGGAGTTGAACACTGAAGCTTTCTTT
clone size: .; J gene: TRBJ2-1; D gene: TRBD2; V gene: TRBV27; CDR3 protein: CASSLILAGGNEQFF; CDR3 DNA: TGTGCCAGCAGTTTAATCCTAGCGGGGGGCAATGAGCAGTTCTTC
clone size: few; J gene: TRBJ1-1; D gene: TRBD1; V gene: TRBV7-3; CDR3 protein: CASSSDRGSEAFF; CDR3 DNA: TGTGCCAGCAGTTCTGACAGGGGCAGTGAAGCTTTCTTT
clone size: few; J gene: TRBJ1-1; D gene: .; V gene: TRBV5-4; CDR3 protein: CASSRLGWGTLNTEAFF; CDR3 DNA: TGTGCCAGCAGCCGCCTCGGGTGGGGGACATTGAACACTGAAGCTTTCTTT
clone size: few; J gene: TRBJ2-2; D gene: .; V gene: TRBV7-3; CDR3 protein: CASSSGLDTGELFF; CDR3 DNA: TGTGCCAGCAGCTCGGGACTGGACACCGGGGAGCTGTTTTTT
clone size: once; J gene: TRBJ1-2; D gene: TRBD1; V gene: TRBV9; CDR3 protein: CASSVEGRGNYGYTF; CDR3 DNA: TGTGCCAGCAGCGTAGAAGGCAGGGGGAACTATGGCTACACCTTC
clone size: .; J gene: TRBJ2-6; D gene: TRBD1; V gene: TRBV7-9; CDR3 protein: CASSLTGAGANVLTF; CDR3 DNA: TGTGCCAGCAGCTTGACAGGGGCTGGGGCCAACGTCCTGACTTTC
clone size: .; J gene: TRBJ1-5; D gene: .; V gene: TRBV7-9; CDR3 protein: CASSFTGDNQPQHF; CDR3 DNA: TGTGCCAGCAGCTTCACAGGAGACAATCAGCCCCAGCATTTT
clone size: few; J gene: TRBJ2-3; D gene: TRBD2; V gene: TRBV5-1; CDR3 protein: CASSLGSGRTDTQYF; CDR3 DNA: TGCGCCAGCAGCTTAGGTAGCGGGAGAACAGATACGCAGTATTTT
clone size: few; J gene: TRBJ1-1; D gene: .; V gene: TRBV4-2; CDR3 protein: CASSQDRGTEAFF; CDR3 DNA: TGTGCCAGCAGCCAAGATAGGGGGACTGAAGCTTTCTTT
clone size: few; J gene: TRBJ1-3; D gene: TRBD1; V gene: TRBV5-4; CDR3 protein: CASSLAAGTGSGTIYF; CDR3 DNA: TGTGCCAGCAGCCTGGCAGCCGGGACAGGGAGTGGCACCATATATTTT
clone size: few; J gene: TRBJ2-1; D gene: .; V gene: TRBV9; CDR3 protein: CASSVDAGKWDNEQFF; CDR3 DNA: TGTGCCAGCAGCGTAGATGCCGGGAAGTGGGACAATGAGCAGTTCTTC
clone size: .; J gene: TRBJ2-3; D gene: .; V gene: TRBV5-1; CDR3 protein: CASSSALRGDTQYF; CDR3 DNA: TGCGCCAGCAGCTCGGCCCTCAGGGGAGATACGCAGTATTTT
clone size: few; J gene: TRBJ2-7; D gene: .; V gene: TRBV6-5; CDR3 protein: CASRKGGFHEQYF; CDR3 DNA: TGTGCCAGCAGAAAAGGAGGTTTCCACGAGCAGTACTTC
clone size: few; J gene: TRBJ2-5; D gene: .; V gene: TRBV29-1; CDR3 protein: CSVETGFETQYF; CDR3 DNA: TGCAGCGTTGAAACAGGGTTCGAGACCCAGTACTTC
clone size: .; J gene: TRBJ2-3; D gene: .; V gene: TRBV11-1; CDR3 protein: CASSSQFDTQYF; CDR3 DNA: TGTGCCAGCAGCTCCCAATTTGATACGCAGTATTTT